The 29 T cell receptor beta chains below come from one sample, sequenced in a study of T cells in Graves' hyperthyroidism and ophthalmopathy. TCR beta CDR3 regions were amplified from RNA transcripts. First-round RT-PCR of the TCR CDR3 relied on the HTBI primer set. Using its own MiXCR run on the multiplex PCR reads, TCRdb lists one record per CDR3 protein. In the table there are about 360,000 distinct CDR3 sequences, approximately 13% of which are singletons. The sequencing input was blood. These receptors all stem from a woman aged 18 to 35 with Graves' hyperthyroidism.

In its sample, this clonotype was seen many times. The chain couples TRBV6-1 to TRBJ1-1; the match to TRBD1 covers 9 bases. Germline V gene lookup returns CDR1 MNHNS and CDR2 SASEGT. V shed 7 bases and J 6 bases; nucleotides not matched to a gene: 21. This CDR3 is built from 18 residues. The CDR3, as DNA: TGTGCCAGCATCCCACTAGGGACAGGGAGAGTCGCGGGGGCTGAAGCTTTCTTT. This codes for CASIPLGTGRVAGAEAFF.

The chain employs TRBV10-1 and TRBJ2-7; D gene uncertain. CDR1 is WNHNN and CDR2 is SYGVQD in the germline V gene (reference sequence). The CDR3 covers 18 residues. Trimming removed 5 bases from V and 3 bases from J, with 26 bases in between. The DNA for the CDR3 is TGCGCCAGCAGTCACCCGGGCCGCTCGTTCCTCACCAGCTACGAGCAGTACTTC. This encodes CASSHPGRSFLTSYEQYF.

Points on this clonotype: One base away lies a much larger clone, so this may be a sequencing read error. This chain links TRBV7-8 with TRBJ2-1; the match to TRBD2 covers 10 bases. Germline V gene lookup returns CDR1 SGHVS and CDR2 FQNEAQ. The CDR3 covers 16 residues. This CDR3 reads CTSSPPEASGSNEQFF. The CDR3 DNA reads TGTACCAGCAGCCCCCCCGAGGCTAGCGGGAGCAATGAGCAGTTCTTC.

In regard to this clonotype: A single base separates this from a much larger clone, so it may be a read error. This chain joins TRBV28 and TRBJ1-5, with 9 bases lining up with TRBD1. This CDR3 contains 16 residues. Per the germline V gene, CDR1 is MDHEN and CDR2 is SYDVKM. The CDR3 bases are TGTGCCAGCAGGAATACAGGGGGCGCGAGCAATCGGCCCCAGCATTTT. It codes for CASRNTGGASNRPQHF.

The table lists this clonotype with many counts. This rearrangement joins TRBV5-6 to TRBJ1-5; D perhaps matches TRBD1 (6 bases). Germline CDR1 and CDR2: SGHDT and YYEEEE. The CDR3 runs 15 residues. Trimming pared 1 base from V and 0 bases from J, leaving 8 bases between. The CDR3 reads CASSLTGTSNQPQHF. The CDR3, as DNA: TGTGCCAGCAGCTTGACAGGGACTAGCAATCAGCCCCAGCATTTT.

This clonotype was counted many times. DNA of the CDR3: TGCAGTGCTAGAGAGGGGGCGGGTGGCTACACCTTC. Translating it yields CSAREGAGGYTF. The V and J genes are TRBV20-1 and TRBJ1-2; TRBD1 is a possible D gene (6 bases). Germline assignment: CDR1 DFQATT and CDR2 SNEGSKA (reference sequence). V gave up 0 bases and J gave up 7 bases, with 9 bases separating them. CDR3 length: 12 amino acids.

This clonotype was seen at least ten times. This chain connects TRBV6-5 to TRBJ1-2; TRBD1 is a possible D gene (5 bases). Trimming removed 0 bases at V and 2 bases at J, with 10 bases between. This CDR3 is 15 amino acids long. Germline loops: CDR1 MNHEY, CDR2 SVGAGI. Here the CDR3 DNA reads TGTGCCAGCAGTTACTCGAGCCAGGGCAACTATGGCTACACCTTC. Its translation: CASSYSSQGNYGYTF.

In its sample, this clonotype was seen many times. The CDR3 loop is CASSLAGGGNTIYF. CDR3 coding DNA: TGTGCCAGCAGCTTAGCAGGGGGCGGAAACACCATATATTTT. The chain carries TRBV7-6 and TRBJ1-3; 7 positions match TRBD1. There are 14 residues in the CDR3. Trimming removed 0 bases from V and 4 bases from J; junction bases left unmatched: 0. CDR1 is SGHVS and CDR2 is FNYEAQ in the germline V gene.

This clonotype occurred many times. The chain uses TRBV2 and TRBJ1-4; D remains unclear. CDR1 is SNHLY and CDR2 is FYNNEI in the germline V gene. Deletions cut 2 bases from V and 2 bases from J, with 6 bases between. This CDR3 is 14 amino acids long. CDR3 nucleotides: TGTGCCAGCAGTGAACACCGTACTAATGAAAAACTGTTTTTT. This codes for CASSEHRTNEKLFF. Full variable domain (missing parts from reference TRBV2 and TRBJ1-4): EPEVTQTPSHQVTQMGQEVILRCVPISNHLYFYWYRQILGQKVEFLVSFYNNEISEKSEIFDDQFSVERPDGSNFTLKIRSTKLEDSAMYFCASSEHRTNEKLFFGSGTQLSVL.

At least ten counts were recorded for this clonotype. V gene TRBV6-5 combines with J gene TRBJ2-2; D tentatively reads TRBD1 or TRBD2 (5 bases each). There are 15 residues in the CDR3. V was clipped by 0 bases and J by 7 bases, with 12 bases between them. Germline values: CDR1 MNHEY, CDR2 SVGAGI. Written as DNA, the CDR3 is TGTGCCAGCAGTTACTCTCGCAGGGCGGGCGGGGAGCTGTTTTTT. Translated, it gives CASSYSRRAGGELFF.

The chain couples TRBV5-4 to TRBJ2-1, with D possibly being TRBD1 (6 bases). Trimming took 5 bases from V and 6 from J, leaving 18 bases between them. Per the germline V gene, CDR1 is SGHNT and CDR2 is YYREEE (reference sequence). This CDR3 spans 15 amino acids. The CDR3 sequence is CASRTAGRGGNEQFF. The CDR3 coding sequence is TGTGCCAGCAGAACGGCCGGCAGGGGTGGCAATGAGCAGTTCTTC.

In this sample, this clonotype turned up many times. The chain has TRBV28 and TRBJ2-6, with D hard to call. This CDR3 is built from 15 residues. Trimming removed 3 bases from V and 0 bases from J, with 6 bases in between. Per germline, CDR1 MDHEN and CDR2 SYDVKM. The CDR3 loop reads CASSLGSSGANVLTF. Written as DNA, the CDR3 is TGTGCCAGCAGTTTGGGCAGCTCTGGGGCCAACGTCCTGACTTTC.

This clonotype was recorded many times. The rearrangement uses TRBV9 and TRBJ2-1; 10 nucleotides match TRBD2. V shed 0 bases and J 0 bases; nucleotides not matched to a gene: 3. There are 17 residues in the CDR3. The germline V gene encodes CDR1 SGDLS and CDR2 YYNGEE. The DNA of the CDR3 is TGTGCCAGCAGCGTAGTCCCTAGCGGGAGCTCCTACAATGAGCAGTTCTTC. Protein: CASSVVPSGSSYNEQFF.

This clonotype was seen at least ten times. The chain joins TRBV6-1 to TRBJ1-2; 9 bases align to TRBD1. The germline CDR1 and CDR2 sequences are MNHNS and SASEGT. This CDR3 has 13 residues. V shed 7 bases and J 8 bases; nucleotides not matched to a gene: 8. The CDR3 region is CASTLGTGRGYTF. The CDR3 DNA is TGTGCCAGCACTCTAGGGACAGGGCGAGGCTACACCTTC.

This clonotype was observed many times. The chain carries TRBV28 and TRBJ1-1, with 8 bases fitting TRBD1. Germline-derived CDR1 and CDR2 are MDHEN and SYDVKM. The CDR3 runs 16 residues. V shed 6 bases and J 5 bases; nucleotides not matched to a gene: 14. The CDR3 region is CASRRDRPLHGTEAFF. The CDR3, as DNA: TGTGCCAGCAGGCGGGACAGGCCCCTGCATGGGACTGAAGCTTTCTTT.

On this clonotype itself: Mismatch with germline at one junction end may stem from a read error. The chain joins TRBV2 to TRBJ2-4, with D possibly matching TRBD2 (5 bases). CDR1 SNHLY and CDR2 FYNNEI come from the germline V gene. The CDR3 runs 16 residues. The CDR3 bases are TGTGCCAGCAGTGTGCGGTGGGGAAGCGGCAAAAACATCCAGTACTTC. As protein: CASSVRWGSGKNIQYF.

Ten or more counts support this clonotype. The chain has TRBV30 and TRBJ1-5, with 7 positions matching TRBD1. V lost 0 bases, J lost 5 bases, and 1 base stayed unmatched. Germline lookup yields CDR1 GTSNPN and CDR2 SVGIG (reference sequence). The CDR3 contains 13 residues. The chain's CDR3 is CAWSVQGDQPQHF. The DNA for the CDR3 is TGTGCCTGGAGTGTGCAGGGGGATCAGCCCCAGCATTTT.

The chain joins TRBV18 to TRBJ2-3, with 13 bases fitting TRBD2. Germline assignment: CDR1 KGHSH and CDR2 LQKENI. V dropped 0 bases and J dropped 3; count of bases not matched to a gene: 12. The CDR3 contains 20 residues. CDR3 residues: CASSPPGVLPGLAGTDTQYF. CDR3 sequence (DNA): TGTGCCAGCTCACCACCGGGGGTCCTCCCGGGACTAGCGGGAACAGATACGCAGTATTTT.

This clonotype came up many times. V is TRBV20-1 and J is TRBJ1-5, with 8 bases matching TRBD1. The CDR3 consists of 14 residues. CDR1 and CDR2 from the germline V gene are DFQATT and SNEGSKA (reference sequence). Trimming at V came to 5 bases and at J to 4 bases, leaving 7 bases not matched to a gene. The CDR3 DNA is TGCAGTGCTCAGGGGGCCTTTGGTAATCAGCCCCAGCATTTT. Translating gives CSAQGAFGNQPQHF.

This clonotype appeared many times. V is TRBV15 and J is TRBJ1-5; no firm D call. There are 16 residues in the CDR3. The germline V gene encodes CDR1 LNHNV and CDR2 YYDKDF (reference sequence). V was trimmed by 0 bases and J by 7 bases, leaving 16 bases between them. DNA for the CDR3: TGTGCCACCAGCAGAGATCACAGCCCGGAGGGACAGCCCCAGCATTTT. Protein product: CATSRDHSPEGQPQHF. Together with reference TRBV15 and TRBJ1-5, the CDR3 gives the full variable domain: DAMVIQNPRYQVTQFGKPVTLSCSQTLNHNVMYWYQQKSSQAPKLLFHYYDKDFNNEADTPDNFQSRRPNTSFCFLDIRSPGLGDTAMYLCATSRDHSPEGQPQHFGDGTRLSIL.

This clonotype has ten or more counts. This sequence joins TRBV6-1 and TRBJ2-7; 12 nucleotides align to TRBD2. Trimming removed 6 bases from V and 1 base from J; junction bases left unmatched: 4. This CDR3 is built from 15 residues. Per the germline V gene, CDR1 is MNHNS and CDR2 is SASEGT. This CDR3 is CASSTTSGRSYEQYF. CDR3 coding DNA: TGTGCCAGCAGCACGACTAGCGGGAGATCCTACGAGCAGTACTTC.

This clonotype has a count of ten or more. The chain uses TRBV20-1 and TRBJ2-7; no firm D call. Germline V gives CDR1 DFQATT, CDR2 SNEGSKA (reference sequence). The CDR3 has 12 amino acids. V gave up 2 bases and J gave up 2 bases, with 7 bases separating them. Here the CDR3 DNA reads TGCAGTGCTAGACCGGACCCCTACGAGCAGTACTTC. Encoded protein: CSARPDPYEQYF.

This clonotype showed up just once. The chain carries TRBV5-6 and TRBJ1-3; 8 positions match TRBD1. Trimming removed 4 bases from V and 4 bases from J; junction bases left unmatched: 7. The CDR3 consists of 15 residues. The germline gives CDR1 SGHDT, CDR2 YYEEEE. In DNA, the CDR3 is TGTGCCAGCAGCCCGTTGACAGGGGTGGGAAACACCATATATTTT. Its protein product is CASSPLTGVGNTIYF.

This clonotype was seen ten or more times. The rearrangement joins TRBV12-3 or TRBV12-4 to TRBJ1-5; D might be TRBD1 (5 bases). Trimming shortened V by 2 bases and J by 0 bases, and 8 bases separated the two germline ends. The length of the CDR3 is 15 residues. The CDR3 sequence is CASSLTGDSNQPQHF. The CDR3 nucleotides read TGTGCCAGCAGTTTAACAGGTGATAGCAATCAGCCCCAGCATTTT.

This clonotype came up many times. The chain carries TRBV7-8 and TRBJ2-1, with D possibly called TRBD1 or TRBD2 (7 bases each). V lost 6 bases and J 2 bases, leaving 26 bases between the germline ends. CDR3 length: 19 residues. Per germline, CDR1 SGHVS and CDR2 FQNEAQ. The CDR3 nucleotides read TGTGCCAGCAGACCCAGGGGGGGGCAAGAAAAGAGTGCCTACAATGAGCAGTTCTTC. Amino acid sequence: CASRPRGGQEKSAYNEQFF.

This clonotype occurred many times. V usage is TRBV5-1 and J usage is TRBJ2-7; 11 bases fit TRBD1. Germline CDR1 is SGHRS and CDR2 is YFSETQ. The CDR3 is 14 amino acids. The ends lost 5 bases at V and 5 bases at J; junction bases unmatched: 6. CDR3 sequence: CASRIRTGGHEQYF. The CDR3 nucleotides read TGCGCCAGCAGGATAAGGACAGGGGGCCACGAGCAGTACTTC.

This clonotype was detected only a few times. CDR3 nucleotide sequence: TGCAGTGCTAGAACTGGGACTAGCGGGGGGTTACTCTACGAGCAGTACTTC. Translating gives CSARTGTSGGLLYEQYF. The chain joins TRBV20-1 to TRBJ2-7; 15 positions match TRBD2. The CDR3 is 17 residues long. Germline V gene data show CDR1 as DFQATT and CDR2 as SNEGSKA (reference sequence). Trimming removed 2 bases from V and 3 bases from J; junction bases left unmatched: 8.

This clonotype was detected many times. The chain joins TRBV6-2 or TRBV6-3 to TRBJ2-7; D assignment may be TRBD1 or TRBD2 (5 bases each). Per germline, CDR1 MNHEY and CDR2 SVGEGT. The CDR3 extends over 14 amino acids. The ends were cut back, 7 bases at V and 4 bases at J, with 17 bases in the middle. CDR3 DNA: TGTGCCAGCACCCCCGGGACGGAGAGGTACGAGCAGTACTTC. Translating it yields CASTPGTERYEQYF.

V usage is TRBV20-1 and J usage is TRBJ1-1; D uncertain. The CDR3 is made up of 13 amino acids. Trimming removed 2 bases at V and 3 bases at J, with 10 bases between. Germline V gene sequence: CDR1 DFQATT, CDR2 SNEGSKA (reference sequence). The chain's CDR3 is CSARKGYDTEAFF. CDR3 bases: TGCAGTGCTAGAAAAGGGTATGACACTGAAGCTTTCTTT.